These T cell receptor beta chains were read from a single sample in a study of blood T cell repertoires in COVID-19. Produced via immunoSEQ multiplex PCR; TCRdb's table is partial and in-frame only. The sample includes about 350,000 clones, about nine tenths seen only once; the top ten take approximately 0.93%. Input material: PBMCs or T cells enriched from blood (not recorded which). The origin of the receptors is a woman aged 25 to 39 who had been exposed to COVID-19. Both conserved end residues are part of each CDR3. D genes are given only for firm matches. Size tells how often a clone was seen (once, few, many) or the class of an expanded clone, and some rows leave it out.

DNA: TGTGCCAGCAGCCAAGATCGGGATGGCTACACCTTC
CDR3: CASSQDRDGYTF
D: .
V: TRBV3-1/TRBV3-2
size: .
J: TRBJ1-2

DNA: TGTGCCAGCTCACCCCGGAGAATTAACACTGAAGCTTTCTTT
CDR3: CASSPRRINTEAFF
D: .
V: TRBV18
size: .
J: TRBJ1-1

DNA: TGCAGCGTTGAAGATCCTGAGGTCCGAAACACCATATATTTT
CDR3: CSVEDPEVRNTIYF
D: .
V: TRBV29-1
size: .
J: TRBJ1-3

DNA: TGTGCCAGCAGCTTATCGACAGGGAGTGAAGCTTTCTTT
CDR3: CASSLSTGSEAFF
D: TRBD1
V: TRBV9
size: .
J: TRBJ1-1

DNA: TGTGCCAGCAGACTCCGGGACTCAAATAATTCACCCCTCCACTTT
CDR3: CASRLRDSNNSPLHF
D: .
V: TRBV6-5
size: once
J: TRBJ1-6

DNA: TGTGCCAGCAGTGATCTAGCGGGGGGGCAGGGTACGCAGTATTTT
CDR3: CASSDLAGGQGTQYF
D: TRBD2
V: TRBV28
size: .
J: TRBJ2-3

DNA: TGTGCCAGCAGTTTCGGGCTAGCGGACACAGATACGCAGTATTTT
CDR3: CASSFGLADTDTQYF
D: TRBD2
V: TRBV28
size: .
J: TRBJ2-3

DNA: TGTGCCAGCACCCTGACAGGCGTTGGGGAGACCCAGTACTTC
CDR3: CASTLTGVGETQYF
D: .
V: TRBV2
size: .
J: TRBJ2-5

DNA: TGTGCCAGCTCGCTAGCGGGAGGACCCACAGATACGCAGTATTTT
CDR3: CASSLAGGPTDTQYF
D: TRBD2
V: TRBV18
size: .
J: TRBJ2-3

DNA: TGTGCCAGCAGTTCCGGGTTGAAGCCCCAGCATTTT
CDR3: CASSSGLKPQHF
D: .
V: TRBV6-5
size: .
J: TRBJ1-5

DNA: TGTGCCAGCAGTAAATCGTTCTGCTACACCTTC
CDR3: CASSKSFCYTF
D: .
V: TRBV21-1
size: .
J: TRBJ1-2

DNA: TGTGCCAGCAGCGTAGCTGGGGGGACCTACGAGCAGTACTTC
CDR3: CASSVAGGTYEQYF
D: .
V: TRBV9
size: once
J: TRBJ2-7

DNA: TGTGCCTGGAGTGTACAGGTTGGAAACACCATATATTTT
CDR3: CAWSVQVGNTIYF
D: .
V: TRBV30
size: once
J: TRBJ1-3

DNA: TGTGCCAGCAGTTTAGATTACAATGAGCAGTTCTTC
CDR3: CASSLDYNEQFF
D: .
V: TRBV2
size: .
J: TRBJ2-1

DNA: TGTGCCACCAGGGGACCGGGGGGCAATCAGCCCCAGCATTTT
CDR3: CATRGPGGNQPQHF
D: .
V: TRBV24-1
size: .
J: TRBJ1-5